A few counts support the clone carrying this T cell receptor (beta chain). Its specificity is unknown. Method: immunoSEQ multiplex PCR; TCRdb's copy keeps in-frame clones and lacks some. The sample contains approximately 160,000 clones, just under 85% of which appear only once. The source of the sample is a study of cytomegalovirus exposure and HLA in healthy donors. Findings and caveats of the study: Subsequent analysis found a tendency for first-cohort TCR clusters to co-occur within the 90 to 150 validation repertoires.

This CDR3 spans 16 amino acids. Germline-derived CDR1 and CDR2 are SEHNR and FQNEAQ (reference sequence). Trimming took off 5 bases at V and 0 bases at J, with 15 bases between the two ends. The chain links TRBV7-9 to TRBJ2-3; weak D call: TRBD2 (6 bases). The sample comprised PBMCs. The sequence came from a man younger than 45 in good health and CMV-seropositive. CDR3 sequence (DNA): TGTGCCAGCAGCGGTCGGGGGAGGACTAGCACAGATACGCAGTATTTT. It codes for CASSGRGRTSTDTQYF.